A single T cell receptor beta chain is shown here with its context. Its antigen remains unidentified. Nothing much larger sits one base from this clone, and base qualities are not available. The CDR1 and CDR2 encoded by the germline V gene (reference sequence) are PRHDT and FYEKMQ. The CDR3 starts with the cysteine, ends with the phenylalanine, and has 14 residues. The only DNA kept is the CDR3, 42 bases in frame from the first base. Donors were a few dozen systemically healthy Caucasian individuals from Russia aged roughly 6 to 90 years. Roughly 10 milliliters of peripheral blood were drawn from each donor into EDTA-treated Vacutainer tubes. Ficoll-Paque density-gradient centrifugation was used to isolate PBMCs, with at least 7 million per sample. Total RNA was extracted from PBMCs with Trizol reagent, with at least 5 micrograms obtained per sample. For every donor, flow cytometry on a PBMC aliquot measured the percentage of naive CD45RAhigh/CD27high T cells.

The data stem from a study of blood T cells in healthy people across ages (dated by TCRdb to about 2015). With regard to the full study: In model experiments, roughly one uniquely barcoded TCR beta cDNA molecule per two T cells was captured by template switching. The study measured age-related changes in TCR beta repertoire diversity using deep sequencing normalized with unique cDNA molecular identifiers. The donors were split into four age groups: young (average about 16 years), middle-aged (around 40), aged (roughly 60) and long-lived (approximately 80). To avoid experimental bias, donors of different ages were distributed randomly across sequencing lanes. For two donors (one aged 18 to 29 and one aged 80 or older), the study analyzed two additional independent replicas of 1 million unique cDNA reads from the same blood draw. Paper-wide results and their limitations: Since profiling was done on bulk unsorted PBMCs, naive and antigen-experienced compartments could not be conclusively compared. Donor CMV infection status was unknown, potentially confounding age-related changes in expanded clonotypes. As age increased, observed TCR beta diversity per million T cells dropped in a roughly linear way, and a significant reduction was already evident by age 40. Compared with the aged group, more naive CD4+ T cells, fewer expanded clones and increased TCR diversity were shown by the long-lived group, suggesting age selection. Observed TCR beta diversity correlated strongly with the percentage of naive T cells measured by flow cytometry. Estimates of total diversity based on one million sequenced T cells were regarded as lower bounds and as underestimates.

The library was produced with 5' RACE. Sequencing took place on an Illumina HiSeq 2500. A second 7 to 11 cycle PCR used a sample-barcoded 5' primer and a J-beta primer mix. Each TCR beta cDNA molecule received a unique molecular identifier from a template-switch 5' adaptor carrying 12 random nucleotides. Each sample yielded at least 2.5 million CDR3-containing paired-end reads. First-strand cDNA was synthesized from all RNA with the Mint cDNA synthesis kit, primed by a TRBC-specific oligonucleotide. Following uracil-DNA glycosylase treatment, all cDNA underwent a first 18-cycle PCR with the universal primers M1SS and BC2_uni_R. In the source study's methods: Normalization of each sample was performed by random selection of 1 million high-quality reads, each carrying a distinct molecular identifier. Instead of being binned into consensus sequences, reads with shared molecular identifiers were discarded. MiTCR, run with a Q25 quality threshold and the strictest error-elimination algorithm, handled CDR3 identification, clonotype clustering and error correction. A nonparametric unseen species model with Euler transformation was used to estimate lower-bound total TCR beta diversity. Through fastp at Q25 and MiXCR, TCRdb rebuilt clones from the public reads, retaining in-frame beta chains. Records with the same CDR3 protein are collapsed into one entry carrying the most frequent genes and DNA. TCRdb, not the original authors, processed these V and J calls. Present in this sample are some 1,500,000 distinct CDR3 sequences, approximately 42% of which were seen just once. The top ten clonotypes cover more than 4% of the sample.

The source of this sequence is a woman between 18 and 29 years old in good health. Sequenced sample: blood. This receptor chain uses TRBV13 and TRBJ2-5, with TRBD1 tentatively as D gene (6 bases match). The end of the DNA is better explained by TRBJ2-7, so the J call may be wrong. This receptor carries the CDR3 CASSLEGDPYEQYF. The DNA is TGTGCCAGCAGCTTAGAGGGGGACCCCTACGAGCAGTACTTC.